This T cell receptor beta chain originates from a study of cytomegalovirus exposure and HLA in healthy donors. Primers included in the PCR were 60 Vbeta and 13 Jbeta primers. Profiled with immunoSEQ multiplex PCR; TCRdb holds only in-frame clones, not every one. The data show about 190,000 clones, 70% to 75% seen once. Per germline, CDR1 MNHEY and CDR2 SVGAGI. V dropped 6 bases and J dropped 6; count of bases not matched to a gene: 5. The CDR3 sequence is 13 residues long. The sequencing input was PBMCs. The sequence came from a man aged 30 to 45 in good health and CMV-seropositive. This chain links TRBV6-5 with TRBJ1-2; 9 bases agree with TRBD1. This chain's CDR3 is CASRSGTGHGYTF. DNA of the CDR3: TGTGCCAGCAGATCTGGGACAGGGCATGGCTACACCTTC.